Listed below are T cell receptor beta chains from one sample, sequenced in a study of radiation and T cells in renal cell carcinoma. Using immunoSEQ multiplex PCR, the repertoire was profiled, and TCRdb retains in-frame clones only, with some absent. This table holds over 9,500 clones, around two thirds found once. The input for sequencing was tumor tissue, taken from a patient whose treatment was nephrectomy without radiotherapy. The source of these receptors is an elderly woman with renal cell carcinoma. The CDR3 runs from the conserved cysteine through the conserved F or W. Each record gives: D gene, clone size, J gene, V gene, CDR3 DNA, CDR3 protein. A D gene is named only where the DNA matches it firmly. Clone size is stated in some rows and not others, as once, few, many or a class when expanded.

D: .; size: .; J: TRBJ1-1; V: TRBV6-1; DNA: TGTGCCAGCATAATAAACACTGAAGCTTTCTTT; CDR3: CASIINTEAFF
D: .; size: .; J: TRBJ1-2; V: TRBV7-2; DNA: TGTGCCAGCAGCATGGACGGTAACTATGGCTACACCTTC; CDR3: CASSMDGNYGYTF
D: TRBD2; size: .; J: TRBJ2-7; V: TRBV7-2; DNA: TGTGCCAGCACCTTTACTAGCGGGGGCGAGCAGTACTTC; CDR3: CASTFTSGGEQYF
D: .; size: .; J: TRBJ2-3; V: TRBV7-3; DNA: TGTGCCAGCAGCACCTCTAGTTACGATACGCAGTATTTT; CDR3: CASSTSSYDTQYF
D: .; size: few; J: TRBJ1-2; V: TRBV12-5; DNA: TGTGCTAGTGGTTTGGTACAACGGGGGGCGGGTGGCTACACCTTC; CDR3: CASGLVQRGAGGYTF
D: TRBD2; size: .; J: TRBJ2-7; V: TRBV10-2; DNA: TGCGCCAGCAAACTAGCGGGGGCTTCCTACGAGCAGTACTTC; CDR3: CASKLAGASYEQYF
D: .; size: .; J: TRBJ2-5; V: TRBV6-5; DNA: TGTGCCAGCAGTTTTAGACAGACCCAAGAGACCCAGTACTTC; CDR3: CASSFRQTQETQYF
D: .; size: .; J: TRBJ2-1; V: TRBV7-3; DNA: TGTGCCAGCAGCTTAAGCCCCAGATACAATGAGCAGTTCTTC; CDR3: CASSLSPRYNEQFF
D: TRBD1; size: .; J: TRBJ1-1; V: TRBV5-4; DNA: TGTGCCAGCAGCTCTAGGACAGGGGCGAACACTGAAGCTTTCTTT; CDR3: CASSSRTGANTEAFF
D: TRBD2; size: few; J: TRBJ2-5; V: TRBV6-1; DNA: TGTGCCAGCAGGGTGGGGGGGCAAGAGACCCAGTACTTC; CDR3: CASRVGGQETQYF
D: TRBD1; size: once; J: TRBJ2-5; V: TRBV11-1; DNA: TGTGCCAGCAGCCGGACAGGGGGCCTAGAAGAGACCCAGTACTTC; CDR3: CASSRTGGLEETQYF
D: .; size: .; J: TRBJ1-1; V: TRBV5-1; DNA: TGCGCCAGCAGCTTGACCCTAGACCGGGCTGAAGCTTTCTTT; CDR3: CASSLTLDRAEAFF
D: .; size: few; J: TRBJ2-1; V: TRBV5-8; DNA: TGTGCCAGCAGCATCCCACGAGGCCTCTCCTACAATGAGCAGTTCTTC; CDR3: CASSIPRGLSYNEQFF
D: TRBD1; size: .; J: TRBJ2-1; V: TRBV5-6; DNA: TGTGCCAGCAGCTTATGGGACAGAAGTTACAATGAGCAGTTCTTC; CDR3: CASSLWDRSYNEQFF
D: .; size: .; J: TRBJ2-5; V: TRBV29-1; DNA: TGCAGCGTTAACGTCAGGAGGCAAGAGACCCAGTACTTC; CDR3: CSVNVRRQETQYF
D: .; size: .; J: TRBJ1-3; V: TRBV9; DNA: TGTGCCAGCAGCGTAGAGAAATCCTACTCTGGAAACACCATATATTTT; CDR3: CASSVEKSYSGNTIYF
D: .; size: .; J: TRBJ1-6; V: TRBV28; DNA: TGTGCCAGCAGTTTTCTGGCCTCACCCCTCCACTTT; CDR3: CASSFLASPLHF
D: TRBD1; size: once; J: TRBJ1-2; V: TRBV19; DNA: TGTGCCAGTAGTATTAGGGACAGGGATGGCTACACCTTC; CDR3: CASSIRDRDGYTF
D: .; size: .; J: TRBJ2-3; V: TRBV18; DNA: TGTGCCAGCTCACTTGCGACAGGTAGTACAGATACGCAGTATTTT; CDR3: CASSLATGSTDTQYF
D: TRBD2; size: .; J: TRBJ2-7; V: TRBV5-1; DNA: TGCGCCAGCAGCTCTTCTAGCGGGGGGGTCTACGAGCAGTACTTC; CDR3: CASSSSSGGVYEQYF
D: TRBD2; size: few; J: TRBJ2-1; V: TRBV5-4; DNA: TGTGCCAGCAGCCTAGCGGGGGTTTGGAATGAGCAGTTCTTC; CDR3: CASSLAGVWNEQFF
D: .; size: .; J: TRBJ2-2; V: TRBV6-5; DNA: TGTGCCAGCAGACTCGACATCTACACCGGGGAGCTGTTTTTT; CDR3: CASRLDIYTGELFF
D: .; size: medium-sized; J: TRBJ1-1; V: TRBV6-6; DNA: TGTGCCAGCACCAGTTGGGCCACTGAAGCTTTCTTT; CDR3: CASTSWATEAFF
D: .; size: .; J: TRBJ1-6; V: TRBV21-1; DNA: TGTGCCAGCAGCAAGACCGGGACACGGAATTCACCCCTCCACTTT; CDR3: CASSKTGTRNSPLHF
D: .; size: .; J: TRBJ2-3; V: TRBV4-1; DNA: TGCGCCAGCAGCCAAGTTGGAGACCTAGCTGGTTCGGATACGCAGTATTTT; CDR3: CASSQVGDLAGSDTQYF
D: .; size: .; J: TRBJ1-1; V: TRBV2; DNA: TGTGCCAGCAGTGAGGGGTGGCGGGGGGCAAGCACTGAAGCTTTCTTT; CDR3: CASSEGWRGASTEAFF
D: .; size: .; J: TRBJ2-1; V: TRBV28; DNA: TGTGCCAGCAGTTTTCCGGGAGCGGGTGGGGATGAGCAGTTCTTC; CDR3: CASSFPGAGGDEQFF
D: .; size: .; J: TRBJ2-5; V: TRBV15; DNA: TGTGCCACCAGCAGGGGCCCGGGACCGGGGGAAGAGACCCAGTACTTC; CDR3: CATSRGPGPGEETQYF
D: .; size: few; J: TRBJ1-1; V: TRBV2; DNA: TGTGCCAGCACCGAAGGGGGGAACACTGAAGCTTTCTTT; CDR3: CASTEGGNTEAFF
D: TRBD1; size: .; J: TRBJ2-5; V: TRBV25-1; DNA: TGTGCCAGCGGGGACAGGGGTCAAGAGACCCAGTACTTC; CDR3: CASGDRGQETQYF
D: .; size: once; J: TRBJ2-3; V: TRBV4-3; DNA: TGCGCCAGCAGCCAACGAGGCAATACGCAGTATTTT; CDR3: CASSQRGNTQYF
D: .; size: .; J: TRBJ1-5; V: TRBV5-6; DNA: TGTGCCAGCAGCTTGTACAGGGAGAGAACGAGCAATCAGCCCCAGCATTTT; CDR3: CASSLYRERTSNQPQHF
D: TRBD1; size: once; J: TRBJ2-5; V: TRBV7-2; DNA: TGTGCCAGCAGCCCGGGACAGGGGTACCACGAGACCCAGTACTTC; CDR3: CASSPGQGYHETQYF
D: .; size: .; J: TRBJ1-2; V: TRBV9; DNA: TGTGCCAGCAGCATAGACAGCACCTATGGCTACACCTTC; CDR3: CASSIDSTYGYTF
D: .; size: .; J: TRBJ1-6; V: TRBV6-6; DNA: TGTGCCAGCAGTTACTCAGGGGAAAGGGGTTCACCCCTCCACTTT; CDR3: CASSYSGERGSPLHF
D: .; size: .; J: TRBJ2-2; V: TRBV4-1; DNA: TGCGCCAGCAGCTTCAGTACCGGGGAGCTGTTTTTT; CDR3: CASSFSTGELFF
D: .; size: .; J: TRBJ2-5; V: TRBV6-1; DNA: TGTGCCAGCAGTTTGACAGGATGGGAGACCCAGTACTTC; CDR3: CASSLTGWETQYF
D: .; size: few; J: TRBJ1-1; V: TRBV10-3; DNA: TGTGCCATCAGTGCGGAGGGGAGGACTGAAGCTTTCTTT; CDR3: CAISAEGRTEAFF
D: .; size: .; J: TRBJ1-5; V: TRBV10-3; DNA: TGTGCCAGCAGTTACTCCGGGGGCAATCAGCCCCAGCATTTT; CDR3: CASSYSGGNQPQHF
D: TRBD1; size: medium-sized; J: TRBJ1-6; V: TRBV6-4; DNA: TGTGCCAGCAGTGAAGAACAGACAGGGTTATCTAATTCACCCCTCCACTTT; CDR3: CASSEEQTGLSNSPLHF
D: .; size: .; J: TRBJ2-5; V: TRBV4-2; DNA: TGTGCCAGCAGCCAAGAGAAACGGCAGGGTGGACAAGAGACCCAGTACTTC; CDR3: CASSQEKRQGGQETQYF
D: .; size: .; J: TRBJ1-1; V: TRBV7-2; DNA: TGTGCCAGCAGCCTGGAGGGGAACACTGAAGCTTTCTTT; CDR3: CASSLEGNTEAFF
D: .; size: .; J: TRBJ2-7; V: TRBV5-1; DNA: TGCGCCAGCAGCTTTACCGGGTCGAGCTCCTACGAGCAGTACTTC; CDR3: CASSFTGSSSYEQYF
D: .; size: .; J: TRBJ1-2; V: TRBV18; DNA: TGTGCCAGCTCACCAGCGACAATGTCGCGTGGCTACACCTTC; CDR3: CASSPATMSRGYTF
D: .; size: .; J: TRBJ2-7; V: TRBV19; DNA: TGTGCCAGTAGTATCGTTCTCAGGAGCTCCTACGAGCAGTACTTC; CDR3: CASSIVLRSSYEQYF
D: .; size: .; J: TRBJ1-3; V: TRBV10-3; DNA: TGTGCCATCAGTGAAGCCAGAGGAAACACCATATATTTT; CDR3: CAISEARGNTIYF
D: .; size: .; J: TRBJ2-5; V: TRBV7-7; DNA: TGTGCCAGCACCCAAGAATTTATGGGCGAGACCCAGTACTTC; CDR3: CASTQEFMGETQYF
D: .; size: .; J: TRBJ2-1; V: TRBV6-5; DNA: TGTGCCAGCAGTTACACCGGATACAATGAGCAGTTCTTC; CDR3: CASSYTGYNEQFF
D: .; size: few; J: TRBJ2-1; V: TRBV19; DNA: TGTGCCAGTAGTATGATGTGGCAGGACAATGAGCAGTTCTTC; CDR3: CASSMMWQDNEQFF
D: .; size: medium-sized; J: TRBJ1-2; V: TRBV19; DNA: TGTGCCAGTACTCGGACCGGTCCGTGGGACTACACCTTC; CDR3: CASTRTGPWDYTF
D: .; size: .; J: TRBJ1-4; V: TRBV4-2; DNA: TGTGCCAGCAGCCAACCAATTAACAACCTTAATGAAAAACTGTTTTTT; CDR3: CASSQPINNLNEKLFF
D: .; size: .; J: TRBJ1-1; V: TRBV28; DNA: TGTGCCAGCACGACCGGGACCCCAGTACCTGAAGCTTTCTTT; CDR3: CASTTGTPVPEAFF